The 18 T cell receptor beta chains in this list originate from one sample, sequenced in a study of blood T cells in healthy people across ages. PCR was performed a second time for about 7 to 11 cycles using a sample-barcoded 5' primer and a J-beta primer mix. MiXCR, run by TCRdb on the 5' RACE reads, gives a single entry per CDR3 protein. Of some 1.5 million distinct CDR3 sequences in the sample, 28% were seen once. The sample taken for sequencing was blood. These receptors all come from a woman between 25 and 40 years old in good health.

This clonotype was picked up many times. V is TRBV5-1 and J is TRBJ2-1; 16 nucleotides align to TRBD2. CDR1 and CDR2 (germline): SGHRS, YFSETQ. Trimming at V came to 4 bases and at J to 6 bases, leaving 7 bases not matched to a gene. The CDR3 covers 17 residues. The CDR3 protein is CASSPGLAGGPSNEQFF. CDR3 coding DNA: TGCGCCAGCAGCCCGGGACTAGCGGGGGGGCCGAGCAATGAGCAGTTCTTC.

This clonotype was detected many times. This rearrangement joins TRBV10-3 to TRBJ2-7; possibly TRBD2 for D (5 bases). Germline assignment: CDR1 ENHRY and CDR2 SYGVKD. The CDR3 has 15 amino acids. Trimming removed 2 bases from V and 1 base from J, with 12 bases in between. The CDR3 loop reads CAISEANSASYEQYF. CDR3 nucleotide sequence: TGTGCCATCAGTGAGGCCAATAGCGCTTCCTACGAGCAGTACTTC.

This clonotype was seen at least ten times. The V call is TRBV5-1, the J call TRBJ2-4; D gene unclear. V lost 0 bases to trimming and J lost 5 bases, with 6 bases between them. Germline V gives CDR1 SGHRS, CDR2 YFSETQ. The CDR3 runs 13 residues. Here the CDR3 reads CASSLGVENIQYF. The CDR3 region has the DNA TGCGCCAGCAGCTTGGGGGTGGAAAACATTCAGTACTTC.

This clonotype was recorded a few times. This chain links TRBV12-3 or TRBV12-4 with TRBJ2-7; 7 bases map to TRBD2. The V gene end was trimmed by 7 bases and the J gene end by 4 bases; junction bases not matched to a gene: 7. This CDR3 has 13 residues. The CDR3 bases are TGTGCCAGCACCAACAACGGGGGGTACGAGCAGTACTTC. This sequence encodes CASTNNGGYEQYF.

The chain joins TRBV20-1 to TRBJ1-4; D is unresolved. This CDR3 is built from 18 residues. Germline CDR1 is DFQATT and CDR2 is SNEGSKA (reference sequence). The V end was cut by 6 bases, the J end by 7 bases, with 30 bases between. Here the CDR3 reads CSAASGSRVSSRGEKLFF. The CDR3 coding sequence is TGCAGTGCCGCGTCAGGCTCGAGGGTTTCTAGTAGAGGTGAAAAACTGTTTTTT.

Many counts were recorded for this clonotype. J is TRBJ1-5 and V is TRBV20-1; no definite D call. CDR3 length: 13 residues. Trimming left V 5 bases short and J 5 bases short, with 13 bases between. Germline V CDR1 and CDR2: DFQATT, SNEGSKA (reference sequence). The CDR3 is CSAGGPGDQPQHF. The CDR3 DNA reads TGCAGTGCTGGCGGACCTGGGGATCAGCCCCAGCATTTT.

The chain uses TRBV2 and TRBJ2-1, with unresolved D. Germline CDR1 reads SNHLY; CDR2 reads FYNNEI. V lost 6 bases, J lost 10 bases, and 10 bases lay in between. The CDR3 runs to 11 residues. The CDR3 DNA follows: TGTGCCAGCAGGGCCGTGGAAGAGCAGTTCTTC. It specifies CASRAVEEQFF. Supplemented by reference TRBV2 and TRBJ2-1, the full variable domain reads EPEVTQTPSHQVTQMGQEVILRCVPISNHLYFYWYRQILGQKVEFLVSFYNNEISEKSEIFDDQFSVERPDGSNFTLKIRSTKLEDSAMYFCASRAVEEQFFGPGTRLTVL.

On this clonotype itself: Being one base from a much bigger clone, this may be a read error. The rearrangement links TRBV10-3 to TRBJ2-1, with D perhaps TRBD2 (6 bases). This CDR3 has 15 amino acids. Trimming pared 11 bases from V and 2 bases from J, leaving 19 bases between. Per germline, CDR1 ENHRY and CDR2 SYGVKD. This chain's CDR3 is CAAQGGLGPYNEQFF. The CDR3 DNA follows: TGTGCCGCCCAGGGAGGCCTGGGTCCCTACAATGAGCAGTTCTTC.

This chain connects TRBV6-2 or TRBV6-3 to TRBJ2-1; D remains ambiguous. The J call is uncertain, as TRBJ2-7 better fits the DNA end. Germline-derived CDR1 and CDR2 are MNHEY and SVGEGT. The CDR3 sequence is 13 residues long. CDR3 DNA sequence: TGTGCCAGCAGTCCTACAAGGCACAATGAGCAGTACTTC. It encodes CASSPTRHNEQYF.

The genes are TRBV12-3 or TRBV12-4 and TRBJ1-1, with D unclear. V was pared by 1 base and J by 4 bases, with 13 bases between. This CDR3 region has 15 residues. CDR3 in DNA: TGTGCCAGCAGTTTAGGATGGGGTGCGGGCACTGAAGCTTTCTTT. The encoded protein is CASSLGWGAGTEAFF.

The chain carries TRBV7-2 and TRBJ2-4, with a possible D match to TRBD1 (6 bases). V was trimmed by 1 base and J by 13 bases, leaving 14 bases between them. Germline CDR1 is SGHTA and CDR2 is FQGNSA. There are 13 residues in the CDR3. The CDR3 DNA reads TGTGCCAGCAGCTTAGGGGACATCGGCAAGCAGTACTTC. This sequence encodes CASSLGDIGKQYF.

A word on this clonotype: One end of the junction fails to match germline, which may point to a read error. The chain employs TRBV7-9 and TRBJ1-2; D remains unclear. Germline CDR1 and CDR2: SEHNR and FQNEAQ (reference sequence). There are 13 residues in the CDR3. In DNA, the CDR3 is TGTGCCAGCAGCTTAAAAGTAAACTATGGTTACACCTTC. Encoded protein: CASSLKVNYGYTF.

This chain links TRBV3-1 with TRBJ2-7, with a possible D match to TRBD2 (6 bases). The CDR3 is 14 amino acids. Germline V gene lookup returns CDR1 LGHDT and CDR2 YNNKEL (reference sequence). V shed 3 bases and J shed 6 bases, with 15 bases lying between them. The CDR3 loop is CASSHNRGMSEQYF. The CDR3 DNA reads TGTGCCAGCAGCCACAACCGGGGGATGAGCGAGCAGTACTTC.

This clonotype turned up a few times. The V call is TRBV12-3 or TRBV12-4, the J call TRBJ2-1; no reliable D call. The CDR3 loop spans 13 amino acids. Trimming removed 4 bases at V and 7 bases at J, with 11 bases between. This CDR3 is CASSSQQRNEQFF. DNA of the CDR3: TGTGCCAGCAGTTCTCAACAAAGGAATGAGCAGTTCTTC.

There are many counts of this clonotype. The chain's CDR3 is CASSLPGPEQYF. CDR3 nucleotides: TGCGCCAGCAGCTTGCCAGGGCCCGAGCAGTACTTC. The chain carries TRBV5-1 and TRBJ2-7, with D perhaps TRBD1 (5 bases). Trimming took 1 base from V and 6 from J, leaving 8 bases between them. The CDR3 runs to 12 residues. Germline V gives CDR1 SGHRS, CDR2 YFSETQ.

The chain is built from TRBV24-1 and TRBJ2-1, with D possibly being TRBD2 (6 bases). Germline CDR1 is KGHDR and CDR2 is SFDVKD. V was cut by 4 bases and J by 2 bases, with 11 bases left in between. The length of the CDR3 is 15 residues. CDR3 loop: CATSEGGRPYNEQFF. CDR3 nucleotide sequence: TGTGCCACCAGTGAGGGAGGACGCCCCTACAATGAGCAGTTCTTC.

This clonotype was seen only a few times. The V and J genes are TRBV4-3 and TRBJ1-1; TRBD1 matches 10 bases. Germline V lookup: CDR1 LGHNA, CDR2 YSLEER. V lost 1 base, J lost 4 bases, and 3 bases stayed unmatched. The CDR3 spans 15 residues. The CDR3 DNA sequence: TGCGCCAGCAGCCAAGTTGGGACAGGGGCCACTGAAGCTTTCTTT. This sequence encodes CASSQVGTGATEAFF.

This clonotype has a count of ten or more. CDR3 nucleotides: TGTGCCAGCAGCTTCGGCGGGAATCAAGAGACCCAGTACTTC. Amino acids: CASSFGGNQETQYF. V is TRBV12-3 or TRBV12-4 and J is TRBJ2-5; weak D call: TRBD2 (6 bases). CDR3 size: 14 residues. Trimming took 6 bases from V and 2 from J, leaving 13 bases between them.